The source of this T cell receptor beta chain is a study of CD8 T cells in Susac syndrome. Germline assignment: CDR1 SGDLS and CDR2 YYNGEE. J was trimmed by 6 bases and V by 4 bases; bases with no gene match: 8. The CDR3 covers 16 residues. RNA in amounts of roughly 0.45 to 1 ug was reverse transcribed with random hexamers. TCRdb ran MiXCR on the immunoSEQ multiplex PCR reads and lists one entry per CDR3 protein. Of fewer than 200,000 distinct CDR3 sequences listed, approximately 93% are singletons. Sequencing targeted TCR beta in T cells from blood (CD8+ and CD4+). The sample comprised CD4+ T cells from PBMCs. The V call is TRBV9, the J call TRBJ1-5; 12 bases are a match to TRBD1. The clonotype originates from a human donor in good health. CDR3: CASSPSGTGGGQPQHF. Here the CDR3 DNA reads TGTGCCAGCAGCCCATCCGGGACAGGGGGCGGTCAGCCCCAGCATTTT.